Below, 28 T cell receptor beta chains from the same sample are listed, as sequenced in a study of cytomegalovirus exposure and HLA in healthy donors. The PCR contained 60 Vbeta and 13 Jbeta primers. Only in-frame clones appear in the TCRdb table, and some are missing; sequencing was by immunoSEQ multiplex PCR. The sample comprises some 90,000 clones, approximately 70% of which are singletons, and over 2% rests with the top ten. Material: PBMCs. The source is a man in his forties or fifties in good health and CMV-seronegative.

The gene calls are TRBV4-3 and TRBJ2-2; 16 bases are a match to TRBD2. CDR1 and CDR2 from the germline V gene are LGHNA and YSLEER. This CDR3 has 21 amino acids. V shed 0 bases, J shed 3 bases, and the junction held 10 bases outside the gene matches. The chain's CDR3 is CASSQDLRGGTSGGDTGELFF. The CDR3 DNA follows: TGCGCCAGCAGCCAAGATCTCCGGGGCGGGACTAGCGGGGGGGACACCGGGGAGCTGTTTTTT.

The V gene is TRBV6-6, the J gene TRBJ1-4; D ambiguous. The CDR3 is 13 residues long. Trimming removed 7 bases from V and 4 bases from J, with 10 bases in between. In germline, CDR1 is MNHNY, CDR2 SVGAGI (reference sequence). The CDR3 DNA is TGTGCCAGCAAACTCTCGGGTAATGAAAAACTGTTTTTT. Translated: CASKLSGNEKLFF.

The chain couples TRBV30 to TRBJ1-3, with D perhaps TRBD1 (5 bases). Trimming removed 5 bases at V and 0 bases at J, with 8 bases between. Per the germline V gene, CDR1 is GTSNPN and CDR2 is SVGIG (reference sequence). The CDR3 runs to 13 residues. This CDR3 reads CAWDSSSGNTIYF. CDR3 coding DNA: TGTGCCTGGGACAGCAGCTCTGGAAACACCATATATTTT.

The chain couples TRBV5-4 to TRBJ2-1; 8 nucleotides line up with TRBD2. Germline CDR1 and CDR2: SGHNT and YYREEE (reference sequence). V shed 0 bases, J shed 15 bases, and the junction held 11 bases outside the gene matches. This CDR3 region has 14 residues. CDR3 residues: CASSLDGRREETFF. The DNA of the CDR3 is TGTGCCAGCAGCTTGGACGGTCGGCGGGAGGAAACGTTCTTC.

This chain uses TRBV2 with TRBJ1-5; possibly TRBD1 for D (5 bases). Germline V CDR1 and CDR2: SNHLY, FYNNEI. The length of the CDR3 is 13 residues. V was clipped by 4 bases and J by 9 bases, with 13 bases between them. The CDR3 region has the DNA TGTGCCAGCAGTGGACAGCCCGCAGGGCCCCAGCATTTT. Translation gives CASSGQPAGPQHF. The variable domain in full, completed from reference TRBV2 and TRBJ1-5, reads EPEVTQTPSHQVTQMGQEVILRCVPISNHLYFYWYRQILGQKVEFLVSFYNNEISEKSEIFDDQFSVERPDGSNFTLKIRSTKLEDSAMYFCASSGQPAGPQHFGDGTRLSIL.

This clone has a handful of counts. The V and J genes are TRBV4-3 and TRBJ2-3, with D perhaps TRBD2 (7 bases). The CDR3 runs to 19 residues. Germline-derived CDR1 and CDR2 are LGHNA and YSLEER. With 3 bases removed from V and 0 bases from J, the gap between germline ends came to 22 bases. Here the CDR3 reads CASSQAHFRGGGSTDTQYF. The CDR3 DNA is TGCGCCAGCAGCCAGGCCCATTTCAGGGGCGGGGGAAGCACAGATACGCAGTATTTT.

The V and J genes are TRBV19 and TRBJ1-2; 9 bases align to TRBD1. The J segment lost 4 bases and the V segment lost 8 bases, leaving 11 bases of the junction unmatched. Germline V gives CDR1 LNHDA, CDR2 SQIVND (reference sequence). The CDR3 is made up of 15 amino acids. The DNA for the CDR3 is TGTGCCAGTTTTACCGCCGGGACAGGGACCTATGGCTACACCTTC. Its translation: CASFTAGTGTYGYTF.

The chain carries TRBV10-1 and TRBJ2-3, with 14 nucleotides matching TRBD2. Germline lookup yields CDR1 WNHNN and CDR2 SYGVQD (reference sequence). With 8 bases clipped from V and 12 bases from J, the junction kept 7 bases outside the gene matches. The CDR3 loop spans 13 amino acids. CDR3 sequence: CASAKGLAGEQYF. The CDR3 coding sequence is TGCGCCAGCGCAAAGGGACTAGCGGGAGAACAGTATTTT.

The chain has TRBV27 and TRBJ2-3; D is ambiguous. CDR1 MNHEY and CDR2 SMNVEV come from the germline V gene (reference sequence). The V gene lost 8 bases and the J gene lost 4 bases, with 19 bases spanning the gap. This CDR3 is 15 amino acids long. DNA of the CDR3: TGTGCCAGCGCTCTTTTCAAGGTGGGCCCAGATACGCAGTATTTT. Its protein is CASALFKVGPDTQYF.

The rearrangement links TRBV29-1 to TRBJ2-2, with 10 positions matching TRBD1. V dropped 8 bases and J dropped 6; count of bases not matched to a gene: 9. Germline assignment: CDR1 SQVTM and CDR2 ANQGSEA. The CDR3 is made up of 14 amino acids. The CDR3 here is CSTPGQGRPGELFF. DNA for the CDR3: TGCAGCACTCCGGGACAGGGGCGTCCCGGGGAGCTGTTTTTT.

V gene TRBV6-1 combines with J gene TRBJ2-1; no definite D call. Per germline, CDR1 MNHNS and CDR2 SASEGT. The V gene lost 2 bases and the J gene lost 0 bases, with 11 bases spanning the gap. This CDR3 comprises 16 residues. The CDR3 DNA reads TGTGCCAGCAGTGAATTCGCGTCTAGCTCCTACAATGAGCAGTTCTTC. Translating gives CASSEFASSSYNEQFF.

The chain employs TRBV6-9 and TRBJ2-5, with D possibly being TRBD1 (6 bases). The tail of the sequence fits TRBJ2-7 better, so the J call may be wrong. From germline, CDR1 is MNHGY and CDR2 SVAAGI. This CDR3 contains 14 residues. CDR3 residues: CASSYSQGTYEQYF. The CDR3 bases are TGTGCCAGCAGTTATAGCCAGGGGACCTACGAGCAGTACTTC.

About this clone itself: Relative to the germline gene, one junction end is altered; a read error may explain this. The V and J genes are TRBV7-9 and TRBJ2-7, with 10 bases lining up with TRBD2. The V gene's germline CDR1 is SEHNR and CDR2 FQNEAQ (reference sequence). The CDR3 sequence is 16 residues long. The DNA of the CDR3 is TGTTCCAGCAGCTCCTCCGGAGCGGGGGGGATCTACGAGCAGTACTTC. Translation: CSSSSSGAGGIYEQYF.

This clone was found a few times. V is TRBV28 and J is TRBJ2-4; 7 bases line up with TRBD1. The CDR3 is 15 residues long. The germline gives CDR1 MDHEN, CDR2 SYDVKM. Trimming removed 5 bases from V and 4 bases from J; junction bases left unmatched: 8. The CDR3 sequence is CASSPYRDRKNIQYF. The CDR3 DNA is TGTGCCAGCAGTCCGTACCGGGACAGAAAAAACATTCAGTACTTC.

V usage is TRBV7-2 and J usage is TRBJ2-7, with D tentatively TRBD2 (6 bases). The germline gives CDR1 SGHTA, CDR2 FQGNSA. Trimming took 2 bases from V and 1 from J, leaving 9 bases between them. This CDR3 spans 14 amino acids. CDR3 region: CASSLRRDSYEQYF. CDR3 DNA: TGTGCCAGCAGCTTACGGCGGGATTCCTACGAGCAGTACTTC.

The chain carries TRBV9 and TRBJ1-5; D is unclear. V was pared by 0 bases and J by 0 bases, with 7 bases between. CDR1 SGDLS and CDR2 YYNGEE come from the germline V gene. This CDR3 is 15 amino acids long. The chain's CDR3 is CASSVGSGSNQPQHF. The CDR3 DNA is TGTGCCAGCAGCGTAGGCTCCGGTAGCAATCAGCCCCAGCATTTT. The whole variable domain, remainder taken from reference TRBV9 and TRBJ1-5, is DSGVTQTPKHLITATGQRVTLRCSPRSGDLSVYWYQQSLDQGLQFLIQYYNGEERAKGNILERFSAQQFPDLHSELNLSSLELGDSALYFCASSVGSGSNQPQHFGDGTRLSIL.

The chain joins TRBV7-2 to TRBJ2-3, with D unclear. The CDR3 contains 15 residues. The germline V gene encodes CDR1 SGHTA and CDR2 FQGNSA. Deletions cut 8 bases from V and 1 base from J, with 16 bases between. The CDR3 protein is CASSAYKGGTDTQYF. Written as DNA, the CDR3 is TGTGCCAGCTCAGCTTATAAAGGAGGCACAGATACGCAGTATTTT. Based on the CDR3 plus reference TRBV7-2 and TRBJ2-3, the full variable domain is GAGVSQSPSNKVTEKGKDVELRCDPISGHTALYWYRQSLGQGLEFLIYFQGNSAPDKSGLPSDRFSAERTGGSVSTLTIQRTQQEDSAVYLCASSAYKGGTDTQYFGPGTRLTVL.

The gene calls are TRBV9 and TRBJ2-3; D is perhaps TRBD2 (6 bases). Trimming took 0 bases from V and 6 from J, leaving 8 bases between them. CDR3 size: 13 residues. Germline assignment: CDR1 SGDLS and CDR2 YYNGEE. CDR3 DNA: TGTGCCAGCAGCGTAGGGGAGGATGATACGCAGTATTTT. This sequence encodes CASSVGEDDTQYF.

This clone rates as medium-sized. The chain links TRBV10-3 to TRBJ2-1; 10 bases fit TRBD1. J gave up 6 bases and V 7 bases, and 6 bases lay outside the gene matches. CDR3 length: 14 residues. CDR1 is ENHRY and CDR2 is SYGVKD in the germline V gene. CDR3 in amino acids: CAITGQGGTNEQFF. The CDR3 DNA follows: TGTGCCATCACCGGACAGGGGGGTACCAATGAGCAGTTCTTC.

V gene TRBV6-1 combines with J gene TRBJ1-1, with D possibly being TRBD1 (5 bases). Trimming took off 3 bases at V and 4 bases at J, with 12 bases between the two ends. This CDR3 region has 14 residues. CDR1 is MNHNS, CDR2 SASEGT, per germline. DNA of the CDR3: TGTGCCAGCAGTGACGTCGACAGAAGCACTGAAGCTTTCTTT. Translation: CASSDVDRSTEAFF.

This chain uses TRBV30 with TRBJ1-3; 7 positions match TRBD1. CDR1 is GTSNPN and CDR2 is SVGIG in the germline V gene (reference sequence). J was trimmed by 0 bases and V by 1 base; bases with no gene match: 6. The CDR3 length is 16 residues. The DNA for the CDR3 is TGTGCCTGGAGTGGGGGACAGCTATCCTCTGGAAACACCATATATTTT. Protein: CAWSGGQLSSGNTIYF.

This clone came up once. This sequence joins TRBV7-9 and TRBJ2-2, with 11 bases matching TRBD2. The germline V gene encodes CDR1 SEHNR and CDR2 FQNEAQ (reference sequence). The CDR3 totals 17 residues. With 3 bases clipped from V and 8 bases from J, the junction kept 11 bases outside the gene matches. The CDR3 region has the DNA TGTGCCAGCAGCTTTGCCGGGACTAGCGGACTGCAAGGGGAGCTGTTTTTT. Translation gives CASSFAGTSGLQGELFF.

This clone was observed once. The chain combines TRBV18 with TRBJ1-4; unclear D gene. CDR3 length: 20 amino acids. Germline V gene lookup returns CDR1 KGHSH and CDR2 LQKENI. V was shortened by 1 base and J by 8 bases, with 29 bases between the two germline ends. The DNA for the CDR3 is TGTGCCAGCTCACCACTTTCTCCAAATACGCAACTAATGATTAGAGAAAAACTGTTTTTT. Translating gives CASSPLSPNTQLMIREKLFF.

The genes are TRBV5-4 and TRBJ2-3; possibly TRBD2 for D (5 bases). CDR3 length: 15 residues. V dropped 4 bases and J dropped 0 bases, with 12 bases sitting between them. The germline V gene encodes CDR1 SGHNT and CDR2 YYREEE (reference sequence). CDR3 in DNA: TGTGCCAGCAGCAGAGGGCTCGGGAGCACAGATACGCAGTATTTT. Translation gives CASSRGLGSTDTQYF.

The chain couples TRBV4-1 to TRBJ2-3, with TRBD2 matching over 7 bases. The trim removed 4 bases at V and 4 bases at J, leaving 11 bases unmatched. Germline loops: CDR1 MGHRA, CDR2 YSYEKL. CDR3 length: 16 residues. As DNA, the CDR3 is TGCGCCAGCAGCCTCGGAGGGCGGGAGTACTCAGATACGCAGTATTTT. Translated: CASSLGGREYSDTQYF.

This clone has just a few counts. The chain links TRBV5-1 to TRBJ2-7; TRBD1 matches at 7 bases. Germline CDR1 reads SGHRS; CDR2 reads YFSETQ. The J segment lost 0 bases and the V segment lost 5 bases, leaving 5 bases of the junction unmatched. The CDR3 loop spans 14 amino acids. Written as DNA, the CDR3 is TGCGCCAGCAGGACCGGGACAGCCTCCTACGAGCAGTACTTC. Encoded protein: CASRTGTASYEQYF.

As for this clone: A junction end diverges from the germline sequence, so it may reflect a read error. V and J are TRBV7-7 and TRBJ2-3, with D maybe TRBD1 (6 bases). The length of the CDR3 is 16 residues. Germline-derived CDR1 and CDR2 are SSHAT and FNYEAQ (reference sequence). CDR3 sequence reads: CASSSLTGLGTDTQYF. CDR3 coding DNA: TGTGCTAGCAGCTCCCTGACAGGACTTGGCACAGATACGCAGTATTTT.

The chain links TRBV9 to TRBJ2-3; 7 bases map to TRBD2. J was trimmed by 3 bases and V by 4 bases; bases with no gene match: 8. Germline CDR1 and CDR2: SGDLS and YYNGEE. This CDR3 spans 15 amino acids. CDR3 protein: CASSPDGGGTDTQYF. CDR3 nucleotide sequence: TGTGCCAGCAGCCCCGACGGCGGGGGAACAGATACGCAGTATTTT. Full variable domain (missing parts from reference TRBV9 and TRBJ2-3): DSGVTQTPKHLITATGQRVTLRCSPRSGDLSVYWYQQSLDQGLQFLIQYYNGEERAKGNILERFSAQQFPDLHSELNLSSLELGDSALYFCASSPDGGGTDTQYFGPGTRLTVL.